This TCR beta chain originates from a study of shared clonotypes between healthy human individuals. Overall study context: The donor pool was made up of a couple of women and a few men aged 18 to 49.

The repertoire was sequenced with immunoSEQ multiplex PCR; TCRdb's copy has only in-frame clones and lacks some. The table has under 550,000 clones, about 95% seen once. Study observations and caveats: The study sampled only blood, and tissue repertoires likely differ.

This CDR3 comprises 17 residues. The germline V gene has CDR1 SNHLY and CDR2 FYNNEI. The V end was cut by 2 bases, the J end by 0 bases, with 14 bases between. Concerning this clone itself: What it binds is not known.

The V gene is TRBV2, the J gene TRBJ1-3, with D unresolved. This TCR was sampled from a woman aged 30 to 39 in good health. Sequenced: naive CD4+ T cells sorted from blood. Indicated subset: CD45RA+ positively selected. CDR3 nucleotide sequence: TGTGCCAGCAGTGAAATTGGGCAGTTTTACTCTGGAAACACCATATATTTT. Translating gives CASSEIGQFYSGNTIYF. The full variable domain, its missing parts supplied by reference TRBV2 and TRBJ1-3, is EPEVTQTPSHQVTQMGQEVILRCVPISNHLYFYWYRQILGQKVEFLVSFYNNEISEKSEIFDDQFSVERPDGSNFTLKIRSTKLEDSAMYFCASSEIGQFYSGNTIYFGEGSWLTVV.